The rows below give T cell receptor beta chains drawn from one sample of a study of cytomegalovirus exposure and HLA in healthy donors. The protocol was immunoSEQ multiplex PCR, while the TCRdb copy is restricted to in-frame clones and leaves out a portion. This repertoire shows 80,000 to 100,000 clones, roughly 77% found once; its top ten account for 9% to 12%. Input material: PBMCs. These receptors all stem from a human donor in good health. Each CDR3 is given with its conserved first and last residue. D genes are given only for firm matches. Where a row states a size, it is once, few, many or the class of an expanded clone; other rows omit it.

TRBV18	TRBD1	TRBJ1-1	-	CASSPGQGYTEAFF	TGTGCCAGCTCACCCGGACAGGGGTATACTGAAGCTTTCTTT
TRBV5-4	-	TRBJ2-1	-	CASSLGTLLGYEQFF	TGTGCCAGCAGCTTGGGGACCCTACTAGGGTATGAGCAGTTCTTC
TRBV29-1	-	TRBJ1-5	-	CSVATGNQNQPQHF	TGCAGCGTCGCAACAGGGAATCAAAATCAGCCCCAGCATTTT
TRBV19	TRBD1	TRBJ2-1	-	CASSIPGQGYNEQFF	TGTGCCAGTAGTATTCCCGGACAGGGGTACAATGAGCAGTTCTTC
TRBV18	TRBD1	TRBJ2-2	-	CASSPAGQGNTGELFF	TGTGCCAGCTCACCAGCGGGACAGGGGAACACCGGGGAGCTGTTTTTT
TRBV7-2	-	TRBJ1-1	-	CASSLVGQRMNTEAFF	TGTGCCAGCAGCTTAGTTGGACAACGCATGAACACTGAAGCTTTCTTT
TRBV27	TRBD2	TRBJ2-7	-	CASSSRIPGGAAYEQYF	TGTGCCAGCAGTTCGCGCATCCCGGGAGGAGCCGCCTACGAGCAGTACTTC
TRBV9	TRBD2	TRBJ2-3	once	CASSVSQREGRSDTQYF	TGTGCCAGCAGCGTATCCCAGCGGGAGGGCCGTTCAGATACGCAGTATTTT
TRBV30	TRBD1	TRBJ1-5	-	CAWSPGQGFQPQHF	TGTGCCTGGAGTCCGGGACAGGGATTTCAGCCCCAGCATTTT
TRBV5-1	TRBD1	TRBJ1-2	-	CASSSLPGQGRINGYTF	TGCGCCAGCAGCTCCCTCCCGGGACAGGGGCGGATAAATGGCTACACCTTC
TRBV5-1	-	TRBJ2-5	-	CATQERPKETQYF	TGCGCCACACAGGAGCGCCCGAAAGAGACCCAGTACTTC
TRBV15	-	TRBJ1-5	-	CATSRDGTQNQPQHF	TGTGCCACCAGCAGAGACGGGACACAAAATCAGCCCCAGCATTTT
TRBV5-8	TRBD1	TRBJ2-7	-	CASSPGQVGNYEQYF	TGTGCCAGCAGCCCGGGACAGGTTGGGAACTACGAGCAGTACTTC
TRBV7-9	-	TRBJ2-2	-	CASSHSVGDTGELFF	TGTGCCAGCAGCCACTCGGTCGGGGACACCGGGGAGCTGTTTTTT
TRBV21-1	-	TRBJ1-2	-	CASSGTGTNYGYTF	TGTGCCAGCAGCGGGACAGGGACTAACTATGGCTACACCTTC
TRBV4-2	-	TRBJ1-4	-	CASSQSGRENEKLFF	TGTGCCAGCAGCCAAAGTGGACGGGAAAATGAAAAACTGTTTTTT
TRBV11-2	-	TRBJ2-7	-	CASSLYEGVARIEQYF	TGTGCCAGCAGCTTATATGAGGGCGTGGCCCGCATCGAGCAGTACTTC
TRBV30	-	TRBJ1-6	-	CASGRGGDSPLHF	TGTGCCTCGGGTAGGGGGGGCGATTCACCCCTCCACTTT
TRBV30	-	TRBJ1-4	-	CAWSWRTSDEKLFF	TGTGCCTGGAGTTGGCGGACATCCGATGAAAAACTGTTTTTT
TRBV5-4	TRBD2	TRBJ2-2	-	CASSLWIGLAADTGELFF	TGTGCCAGCAGCTTGTGGATAGGACTAGCGGCGGACACCGGGGAGCTGTTTTTT
TRBV27	-	TRBJ1-5	-	CASRDTVNQPQHF	TGTGCCAGCAGGGACACCGTCAATCAGCCCCAGCATTTT
TRBV4-2	TRBD2	TRBJ2-3	-	CASSQAGGEGLKAQYF	TGTGCCAGCAGCCAAGCGGGGGGTGAGGGCCTGAAAGCGCAGTATTTT
TRBV16	-	TRBJ1-5	once	CASSQPQGPGHF	TGTGCCAGCAGCCAACCACAGGGTCCGGGGCATTTT
TRBV19	TRBD1	TRBJ1-5	-	CASSSTGDQPQHF	TGTGCCAGTAGTAGCACAGGGGATCAGCCCCAGCATTTT
TRBV6-1	-	TRBJ1-1	-	CASSEAHTRLNTEAFF	TGTGCCAGCAGTGAAGCGCACACACGCCTGAACACTGAAGCTTTCTTT
TRBV11-2	-	TRBJ1-5	few	CASSLVPGVQPQHF	TGTGCCAGCAGCTTAGTTCCAGGTGTTCAGCCCCAGCATTTT
TRBV19	TRBD1	TRBJ1-2	-	CASSTPRTGGTGYTF	TGTGCCAGTAGTACCCCCAGGACAGGGGGGACTGGCTACACCTTC
TRBV30	-	TRBJ2-3	-	CAWTGAVSDTQYF	TGTGCCTGGACAGGGGCCGTCTCAGATACGCAGTATTTT
TRBV6-5	-	TRBJ2-7	once	CASSYRGPSYEQYF	TGTGCCAGCAGTTATAGGGGCCCCTCCTACGAGCAGTACTTC
TRBV9	-	TRBJ2-1	-	CASSVEGIADEQFF	TGTGCCAGCAGCGTAGAAGGAATCGCGGATGAGCAGTTCTTC
TRBV5-1	-	TRBJ2-2	-	CASTQGGSATGELFF	TGCGCCAGCACACAGGGTGGGTCGGCTACCGGGGAGCTGTTTTTT
TRBV11-2	TRBD2	TRBJ2-3	-	CASSPSFFGGGAGTDTQYF	TGTGCCAGCAGCCCGTCGTTCTTTGGCGGGGGGGCCGGCACAGATACGCAGTATTTT
TRBV27	-	TRBJ2-2	-	CASGSGTWNTGELFF	TGTGCCAGCGGATCCGGGACATGGAACACCGGGGAGCTGTTTTTT
TRBV6-4	-	TRBJ2-3	many	CASSAGHSSTDTQYF	TGTGCCAGCAGTGCGGGACACTCTAGCACAGATACGCAGTATTTT
TRBV29-1	TRBD2	TRBJ2-7	-	CSVEDPTSRSYEQYF	TGCAGCGTTGAAGACCCGACTAGCAGGAGCTACGAGCAGTACTTC
TRBV13	TRBD1	TRBJ2-3	-	CASSLTTGGTDTQYF	TGTGCCAGCAGCCTTACCACAGGGGGAACAGATACGCAGTATTTT
TRBV28	TRBD2	TRBJ2-1	once	CASKSSGRAGNEQFF	TGTGCCAGCAAAAGTAGCGGGAGGGCGGGGAATGAGCAGTTCTTC
TRBV7-9	-	TRBJ2-7	-	CASSLAFGEVSYEQYF	TGTGCCAGCAGCTTAGCGTTCGGGGAAGTAAGCTACGAGCAGTACTTC
TRBV23-1	-	TRBJ1-4	-	CASSPFGEGSNNEKLFF	TGCGCCAGCAGTCCGTTCGGAGAGGGAAGTAATAATGAAAAACTGTTTTTT
TRBV5-4	TRBD2	TRBJ2-1	few	CASSRGGGGPSYNEQFF	TGTGCCAGCAGCCGGGGGGGAGGGGGACCCTCCTACAATGAGCAGTTCTTC
TRBV19	TRBD1	TRBJ2-6	few	CASSGGPRTGGSGANVLTF	TGTGCCAGTAGTGGGGGGCCCAGGACAGGGGGCTCTGGGGCCAACGTCCTGACTTTC
TRBV4-3	TRBD2	TRBJ2-1	-	CASSQDGRGGYNEQFF	TGCGCCAGCAGCCAAGATGGGCGGGGGGGCTACAATGAGCAGTTCTTC